This entry lists 16 T cell receptor beta chains sequenced from one sample in a study of blood T cell repertoires in COVID-19. Generated by immunoSEQ multiplex PCR, the TCRdb table keeps only in-frame clones and is missing some. The sample includes approximately 220,000 clones, around 86% seen only once; the top ten take 3% to 4%. The specimen sequenced was PBMCs or T cells enriched from blood (not recorded which). The receptors were gathered from a woman in her 40s with acute COVID-19.

V gene TRBV7-2 combines with J gene TRBJ2-6; D is possibly TRBD1 (5 bases). Germline assignment: CDR1 SGHTA and CDR2 FQGNSA. V was trimmed by 8 bases and J by 0 bases, leaving 8 bases between them. The CDR3 sequence is 14 residues long. The CDR3 DNA follows: TGTGCCAGCGGGGCCTTCTCTGGGGCCAACGTCCTGACTTTC. Residues: CASGAFSGANVLTF. The variable domain in full, with the rest retrieved from reference TRBV7-2 and TRBJ2-6, is GAGVSQSPSNKVTEKGKDVELRCDPISGHTALYWYRQSLGQGLEFLIYFQGNSAPDKSGLPSDRFSAERTGGSVSTLTIQRTQQEDSAVYLCASGAFSGANVLTFGAGSRLTVL.

The V call is TRBV7-9, the J call TRBJ1-1; D remains unclear. Between the trimmed V and J ends, which lost 3 bases and 4 bases, there was a span of 15 bases. The CDR3 runs to 15 residues. Germline-derived CDR1 and CDR2 are SEHNR and FQNEAQ (reference sequence). The CDR3 sequence: CASSFRGGKGTEAFF. CDR3 sequence (DNA): TGTGCCAGCAGCTTCCGGGGAGGGAAGGGCACTGAAGCTTTCTTT.

In DNA form, the CDR3 reads TGTGCCAGCAGTTTATCCGGGACTGGTCAGCCCCAGCATTTT. It encodes CASSLSGTGQPQHF. The rearrangement links TRBV27 to TRBJ1-5, with a tentative D call TRBD1 (5 bases). The CDR3 is made up of 14 amino acids. CDR1 and CDR2 (germline): MNHEY, SMNVEV (reference sequence). V dropped 0 bases and J dropped 6 bases, with 9 bases sitting between them.

The CDR3 reads CASSLGQVKNTEAFF. The CDR3 DNA sequence: TGTGCCAGCAGTTTGGGACAGGTTAAGAACACTGAAGCTTTCTTT. J is TRBJ1-1 and V is TRBV27, with TRBD1 matching over 8 bases. Germline V gene sequence: CDR1 MNHEY, CDR2 SMNVEV (reference sequence). This CDR3 has 15 amino acids. J gave up 1 base and V 3 bases, and 4 bases lay outside the gene matches.

V usage is TRBV7-3 and J usage is TRBJ2-5; 7 bases agree with TRBD2. This CDR3 has 13 amino acids. Germline V CDR1 and CDR2: SGHTA, FQGTGA. The trim removed 5 bases at V and 3 bases at J, leaving 3 bases unmatched. The CDR3 is CASSPGTKETQYF. For the CDR3, the DNA is TGTGCCAGCAGCCCTGGGACTAAAGAGACCCAGTACTTC. Looking up the rest from reference TRBV7-3 and TRBJ2-5 gives the full variable domain: GAGVSQTPSNKVTEKGKYVELRCDPISGHTALYWYRQSLGQGPEFLIYFQGTGAADDSGLPNDRFFAVRPEGSVSTLKIQRTERGDSAVYLCASSPGTKETQYFGPGTRLLVL.

The chain joins TRBV7-2 to TRBJ2-4; tentatively, D is TRBD1 (5 bases). The CDR3 consists of 14 residues. Germline-derived CDR1 and CDR2 are SGHTA and FQGNSA. Trimming took 1 base from V and 7 from J, leaving 11 bases between them. The CDR3 nucleotides are TGTGCCAGCAGCTTAGGACAGAAACCGAACATTCAGTACTTC. Protein product: CASSLGQKPNIQYF.

The chain links TRBV12-3 or TRBV12-4 to TRBJ1-5; no reliable D call. Trimming removed 1 base at V and 9 bases at J, with 4 bases between. The CDR3 consists of 11 residues. For the CDR3, the DNA is TGTGCCAGCAGTTTAGGAGGGCCCCAGCATTTT. Amino acids: CASSLGGPQHF.

The chain recombines TRBV11-2 with TRBJ2-7, with 8 bases matching TRBD1. The CDR3 runs 14 residues. Germline loops: CDR1 SGHAT, CDR2 FQNNGV. V shed 5 bases and J 0 bases; nucleotides not matched to a gene: 3. CDR3 sequence (DNA): TGTGCCAGCAGCCGGACAGGGAGCTCCTACGAGCAGTACTTC. As protein: CASSRTGSSYEQYF.

This chain links TRBV7-6 with TRBJ1-3; 9 nucleotides align to TRBD1. The germline CDR1 and CDR2 sequences are SGHVS and FNYEAQ. The CDR3 totals 13 residues. Trimming removed 5 bases from V and 7 bases from J; junction bases left unmatched: 3. The DNA for the CDR3 is TGTGCCAGCAGCGTACAGGGGGCGAACACCATATATTTT. This encodes CASSVQGANTIYF.

The V gene is TRBV19, the J gene TRBJ2-5, with TRBD2 as a possible D gene (5 bases). CDR1 and CDR2 from the germline V gene are LNHDA and SQIVND (reference sequence). V dropped 7 bases and J dropped 1 base, with 13 bases sitting between them. The CDR3 has 14 residues. CDR3 DNA sequence: TGTGCCAGTACCTCAACGGGATCCCAAGAGACCCAGTACTTC. This translates into CASTSTGSQETQYF. Drawing the rest from reference TRBV19 and TRBJ2-5, the complete variable domain is DGGITQSPKYLFRKEGQNVTLSCEQNLNHDAMYWYRQDPGQGLRLIYYSQIVNDFQKGDIAEGYSVSREKKESFPLTVTSAQKNPTAFYLCASTSTGSQETQYFGPGTRLLVL.

The genes are TRBV12-2 and TRBJ2-7; the listed D gene, TRBD2, was not tested against the DNA. TRBV12-2 is reported as a pseudogene. This CDR3 has 15 residues. The CDR3 nucleotides are TGTGCAAGTCGCTTAGCGAGGGGGGGCTCCTACGAGCAGTACTTC. It translates to CASRLARGGSYEQYF.

This rearrangement joins TRBV19 to TRBJ2-5, with 10 bases identical to TRBD1. The trim removed 8 bases at V and 3 bases at J, leaving 3 bases unmatched. Germline loops: CDR1 LNHDA, CDR2 SQIVND (reference sequence). The CDR3 runs to 13 residues. CDR3 sequence (DNA): TGTGCCAGTTGCGGGACAGGGGAAGAGACCCAGTACTTC. It specifies CASCGTGEETQYF.

This rearrangement joins TRBV2 to TRBJ2-2; 12 bases agree with TRBD2. There are 14 residues in the CDR3. Germline V gene sequence: CDR1 SNHLY, CDR2 FYNNEI. Trimming took 8 bases from V and 7 from J; bases not matched to a gene: 5. The CDR3 loop is CASRLAGEVGELFF. The CDR3 DNA sequence: TGTGCCAGCCGACTAGCGGGAGAGGTCGGGGAGCTGTTTTTT. The full variable domain, in which reference TRBV2 and TRBJ2-2 provide the parts outside the CDR3, is EPEVTQTPSHQVTQMGQEVILRCVPISNHLYFYWYRQILGQKVEFLVSFYNNEISEKSEIFDDQFSVERPDGSNFTLKIRSTKLEDSAMYFCASRLAGEVGELFFGEGSRLTVL.

This chain joins TRBV25-1 and TRBJ2-2, with TRBD1 identical over 9 bases. The CDR3 is made up of 14 amino acids. Germline V lookup: CDR1 MGHDK, CDR2 SYGVNS. Trimming took 8 bases from V and 5 from J; bases not matched to a gene: 6. CDR3 DNA: TGTGCCAGCCGGGACAGGGAGTGGACCGGGGAGCTGTTTTTT. Protein: CASRDREWTGELFF. The whole variable domain, filled in from reference TRBV25-1 and TRBJ2-2, reads EADIYQTPRYLVIGTGKKITLECSQTMGHDKMYWYQQDPGMELHLIHYSYGVNSTEKGDLSSESTVSRIRTEHFPLTLESARPSHTSQYLCASRDREWTGELFFGEGSRLTVL.

The chain links TRBV14 to TRBJ2-1; a possible D gene is TRBD2 (5 bases). This CDR3 comprises 14 residues. Trimming removed 4 bases from V and 3 bases from J, with 10 bases in between. Germline CDR1 SGHDN, CDR2 FVKESK. Here the CDR3 reads CASSPQRSYNEQFF. The CDR3 DNA reads TGTGCCAGCAGCCCCCAGCGGAGCTACAATGAGCAGTTCTTC.

This chain joins TRBV29-1 and TRBJ1-2; the match to TRBD1 covers 7 bases. Trimming removed 6 bases from V and 1 base from J; junction bases left unmatched: 8. The germline V gene encodes CDR1 SQVTM and CDR2 ANQGSEA. The CDR3 spans 14 residues. The CDR3 reads CSVAGQLGNYGYTF. The DNA for the CDR3 is TGCAGCGTGGCGGGACAGCTCGGTAACTATGGCTACACCTTC.